This record looks at one TCR beta chain sequence and its context. The data stem from a study of blood T cell repertoires in COVID-19. Study in general: The origin of the acute and convalescent COVID-19 samples was the United States, Italy and Spain. The analysed material was cDNA or gDNA that came from T cells, B-cell-depleted T cells, or PBMCs.

Per the original methods: Estimates of nucleated cell counts were drawn from the amplification of reference gene primers. Generated by immunoSEQ multiplex PCR, the TCRdb table keeps only in-frame clones and is missing some. V and J calls and clone size are copied from that table; D and trimming were computed from the DNA. The data contain about 82,000 clones, about four fifths of them singletons. Looked up from germline, CDR1 is ENHRY and CDR2 is SYGVKD. The CDR3 covers 11 residues. The V and J ends lost 10 bases and 4 bases respectively, with 10 bases between them. The TCR comes from a woman between 55 and 75 years old with acute or convalescent COVID-19. The chain joins TRBV10-3 to TRBJ2-5, with D maybe TRBD2 (6 bases). The sequenced sample consisted of peripheral blood. DNA for the CDR3: TGTGCCACCCGACTAGTAGAGACCCAGTACTTC. Translation: CATRLVETQYF.